This T cell receptor beta chain was profiled in a study of T-cell reconstitution after alpha-beta-depleted transplantation in children. Comment on this clonotype: Its target is not known.

Library preparation (for TCRbeta) was performed with unique molecular identifiers. Each CDR3 protein is one row after TCRdb ran MiXCR on the PCR reads. The table has approximately 500,000 distinct CDR3 sequences, more than 9% seen once. Points from the study as a whole: Alpha-beta T cells about two months after transplant reportedly derived from several hundred expanded graft clones.

Specimen: PBMCs, collected before TCRalphabeta/CD19-depleted stem cell transplant. The sequence came from a child aged 2-9 years with inherited bone marrow failure, due to receive a stem cell transplant.

CDR3 sequence: CSARDRSTEAFF. The CDR3 DNA follows: TGCAGTGCTAGAGATCGGAGCACTGAAGCTTTCTTT. The chain joins TRBV20-1 to TRBJ1-1; D not resolved. The CDR3 runs to 12 residues. The germline V gene encodes CDR1 DFQATT and CDR2 SNEGSKA (reference sequence). Deletions cut 0 bases from V and 4 bases from J, with 6 bases between.